This TCR beta chain was profiled in a study of blood T cell repertoires in COVID-19. Only a few counts were recorded for this clone. V dropped 7 bases and J dropped 1 base, with 13 bases sitting between them. CDR3 size: 14 residues. CDR1 LGHNT and CDR2 FRNRAP come from the germline V gene. Here immunoSEQ multiplex PCR was the method, and the copy in TCRdb shows in-frame clones only, minus some. This table has 45,000 to 65,000 clones, 75% to 90% appearing once. The rearrangement uses TRBV12-5 and TRBJ1-1; D unresolved. This TCR was recovered from a human donor with acute or convalescent COVID-19. The donor label of this sample is uncertain. The sample consisted of peripheral blood. CDR3 region: CASALGLTNTEAFF. CDR3 nucleotide sequence: TGTGCTAGTGCTCTTGGACTGACGAACACTGAAGCTTTCTTT.